The clone carrying this TCR beta chain was observed a handful of times. Its target is unknown. This sample is drawn from a study of T-cell reconstitution after alpha-beta-depleted transplantation in children. TCRbeta library construction was performed incorporating unique molecular identifiers. One entry per CDR3 protein, called by TCRdb with MiXCR from the PCR reads. The sample yields fewer than 450,000 distinct CDR3 sequences, around 15% seen once. This CDR3 has 14 amino acids. V shed 1 base and J shed 4 bases, with 13 bases lying between them. CDR1 is SQVTM and CDR2 is ANQGSEA in the germline V gene. Study-wide points: Expanded graft clones numbering several hundred reportedly gave rise to alpha-beta T cells about two months after transplant.

The sample in question was PBMCs, mostly from graft donor cells, obtained 360 days after TCRalphabeta/CD19-depleted stem cell transplant. The chain joins TRBV29-1 to TRBJ1-2; D is unresolved. The TCR comes from a male patient between 2 and 15 years old who had a stem cell transplant for acute lymphoblastic leukemia, so the T cells may come from the graft donor. CDR3 sequence: CSVEVRGGSYGYTF. The CDR3 DNA follows: TGCAGCGTTGAAGTACGCGGAGGGAGCTATGGCTACACCTTC.